Below are 18 T cell receptor beta chains sequenced from a single sample in a study of blood T cell repertoires in COVID-19. Profiled with immunoSEQ multiplex PCR; TCRdb holds only in-frame clones, not every one. Of nearly 100,000 clones listed, less than 85% were seen once; the top ten hold 15% to 20%. Material for sequencing was peripheral blood. These receptors were obtained from a woman aged 55-69 years with acute or convalescent COVID-19.

The rearrangement links TRBV9 to TRBJ2-7, with D perhaps TRBD2 (7 bases). Germline V gene data show CDR1 as SGDLS and CDR2 as YYNGEE. This CDR3 is 16 amino acids long. The V end was cut by 4 bases, the J end by 3 bases, with 20 bases between. The CDR3 coding sequence is TGTGCCAGCAGCCCGACGGGGGGCAGAAGAGTCTACGAGCAGTACTTC. It yields the protein CASSPTGGRRVYEQYF.

The genes are TRBV5-1 and TRBJ1-3; a weak D match, TRBD1 (6 bases). There are 16 residues in the CDR3. Germline CDR1 reads SGHRS; CDR2 reads YFSETQ. Trimming left V 1 base short and J 1 base short, with 12 bases between. DNA of the CDR3: TGCGCCAGCAGCTTGACAGGGCCGGAATCTGGAAACACCATATATTTT. This encodes CASSLTGPESGNTIYF.

This clone showed up just once. The chain carries TRBV2 and TRBJ1-5; TRBD1 might be the D (6 bases). The V and J ends lost 6 bases and 2 bases respectively, with 14 bases between them. CDR3 length: 15 residues. Germline V gives CDR1 SNHLY, CDR2 FYNNEI. CDR3 amino acids: CASREGTHGNQPQHF. As DNA, the CDR3 is TGTGCCAGCAGAGAGGGGACACATGGCAATCAGCCCCAGCATTTT.

J is TRBJ2-1 and V is TRBV2; 10 nucleotides line up with TRBD1. V lost 5 bases to trimming and J lost 6 bases; unmatched junction nucleotides: 7. Per germline, CDR1 SNHLY and CDR2 FYNNEI. The CDR3 has 15 residues. The CDR3 region is CASSKTGTGANEQFF. The CDR3 bases are TGTGCCAGCAGTAAGACCGGGACAGGGGCCAATGAGCAGTTCTTC.

The CDR3 sequence: CASGAGPTNTQYF. CDR3 DNA sequence: TGTGCCAGCGGAGCGGGGCCCACGAATACGCAGTATTTT. J is TRBJ2-3 and V is TRBV2; 7 bases map to TRBD2. Germline lookup yields CDR1 SNHLY and CDR2 FYNNEI. The CDR3 spans 13 residues. V dropped 8 bases and J dropped 7; count of bases not matched to a gene: 9.

This chain uses TRBV11-1 with TRBJ1-4; 7 bases map to TRBD1. The CDR3 covers 15 residues. Looked up from germline, CDR1 is SGHAT and CDR2 is FQDESV (reference sequence). V was pared by 4 bases and J by 1 base, with 3 bases of the junction left unmatched. The CDR3 DNA reads TGTGCCAGCAGCTCAAGACAGGGAACTAATGAAAAACTGTTTTTT. This translates into CASSSRQGTNEKLFF.

The chain combines TRBV27 with TRBJ2-7; D possibly corresponds to TRBD1 (7 bases). V lost 2 bases, J lost 1 base, and 12 bases lay in between. Germline V gene lookup returns CDR1 MNHEY and CDR2 SMNVEV (reference sequence). The CDR3 spans 15 residues. The CDR3 bases are TGTGCCAGCAGTTTAGCGGCAGGGGGGTCCTACGAGCAGTACTTC. This translates into CASSLAAGGSYEQYF.

This clone was seen a few times. The chain has TRBV6-1 and TRBJ2-1; 9 bases are a match to TRBD1. V trimming: 2 bases; J trimming: 8 bases; junction bases outside the gene matches: 13. The CDR3 contains 17 residues. The germline V gene encodes CDR1 MNHNS and CDR2 SASEGT. CDR3 in DNA: TGTGCCAGCAGTGAACCCTACAGGGGGCGCCTAGGGCATGAGCAGTTCTTC. This sequence encodes CASSEPYRGRLGHEQFF.

This sequence joins TRBV30 and TRBJ1-2, with 11 bases aligning to TRBD1. This CDR3 is 16 amino acids long. The germline V gene encodes CDR1 GTSNPN and CDR2 SVGIG (reference sequence). Losses at the gene ends were 2 bases for V and 7 bases for J; bases not matched to a gene: 12. This chain's CDR3 is CAWSIPDGQGARGYTF. Written as DNA, the CDR3 is TGTGCCTGGAGTATTCCGGATGGACAGGGGGCGCGTGGCTACACCTTC.

V and J are TRBV5-4 and TRBJ2-5; 8 nucleotides agree with TRBD1. This CDR3 has 19 amino acids. Per germline, CDR1 SGHNT and CDR2 YYREEE (reference sequence). The V gene end was trimmed by 3 bases and the J gene end by 1 base; junction bases not matched to a gene: 17. In DNA, the CDR3 is TGTGCCAGCAGCTCCGTGAACTACGGAGGGACAGGCGGCCAAGAGACCCAGTACTTC. Encoded protein: CASSSVNYGGTGGQETQYF.

The rearrangement uses TRBV18 and TRBJ2-1; TRBD1 matches 9 bases. CDR1 and CDR2 from the germline V gene are KGHSH and LQKENI. With V trimmed by 3 bases and J by 9 bases, 9 bases remained unmatched. The CDR3 is made up of 15 amino acids. In DNA form, the CDR3 reads TGTGCCAGCTCACCGACAACACAGGGGGCAGGTGAGCAGTTCTTC. It is translated as CASSPTTQGAGEQFF.

The chain combines TRBV15 with TRBJ2-7; 8 bases match TRBD2. After removal of 0 bases from V and 2 bases from J, the junction contained 6 bases not matched to a gene. The CDR3 covers 16 residues. Germline V gives CDR1 LNHNV, CDR2 YYDKDF (reference sequence). This CDR3 reads CATSRDGAGDPYEQYF. For the CDR3, the DNA is TGTGCCACCAGCAGAGATGGAGCGGGGGACCCCTACGAGCAGTACTTC.

The chain joins TRBV2 to TRBJ1-6, with D perhaps TRBD1 (5 bases). Germline loops: CDR1 SNHLY, CDR2 FYNNEI. The V end lost 7 bases, the J end lost 0 bases, and 10 bases lay between the germline ends. The CDR3 loop spans 15 amino acids. Here the CDR3 reads CASNRQSSYNSPLHF. CDR3 DNA: TGTGCCAGCAACCGACAGAGCTCCTATAATTCACCCCTCCACTTT.

This clone was observed once. This chain links TRBV7-6 with TRBJ2-5; 11 bases fit TRBD1. With V trimmed by 5 bases and J by 4 bases, 6 bases remained unmatched. This CDR3 has 15 residues. The germline V gene has CDR1 SGHVS and CDR2 FNYEAQ. CDR3 in amino acids: CASSRLGTGGETQYF. CDR3 sequence (DNA): TGTGCCAGCAGCCGATTGGGGACAGGGGGAGAGACCCAGTACTTC.

J is TRBJ1-3 and V is TRBV7-6, with 7 bases matching TRBD1. The CDR3 totals 16 residues. Germline values: CDR1 SGHVS, CDR2 FNYEAQ. J lost 0 bases, V lost 5 bases, and 7 bases had no gene match. CDR3 region: CASSPGQSLSGNTIYF. CDR3 DNA sequence: TGTGCCAGCAGCCCGGGACAGAGCCTCTCTGGAAACACCATATATTTT.

The chain joins TRBV9 to TRBJ2-3; perhaps TRBD2 as D (6 bases). Germline values: CDR1 SGDLS, CDR2 YYNGEE. V lost 4 bases, J lost 0 bases, and 12 bases lay in between. The CDR3 contains 15 residues. The CDR3 DNA reads TGTGCCAGCAGCTGGGCGGGATCTAGCACAGATACGCAGTATTTT. As protein: CASSWAGSSTDTQYF. Together with reference TRBV9 and TRBJ2-3, the CDR3 gives the full variable domain: DSGVTQTPKHLITATGQRVTLRCSPRSGDLSVYWYQQSLDQGLQFLIQYYNGEERAKGNILERFSAQQFPDLHSELNLSSLELGDSALYFCASSWAGSSTDTQYFGPGTRLTVL.

This clone occurred a few times. The J gene is TRBJ2-7, the V gene TRBV6-2 or TRBV6-3, with D possibly TRBD2 on 5 matching bases. The germline V and J ends were trimmed by 5 bases and 5 bases, with 10 bases remaining between them. The CDR3 has 12 amino acids. CDR1 and CDR2 from the germline V gene are MNHEY and SVGEGT. CDR3 nucleotide sequence: TGTGCCAGCAGTGATAGAGGGCACGAGCAGTACTTC. Its protein product is CASSDRGHEQYF.

The chain joins TRBV9 to TRBJ1-1; D unclear. From germline, CDR1 is SGDLS and CDR2 YYNGEE. Trimming cost V 0 bases and J 5 bases, with 8 bases left between them. The CDR3 totals 13 residues. The CDR3 DNA reads TGTGCCAGCAGCGTAGTTTGGCAAACTGAAGCTTTCTTT. Its protein product is CASSVVWQTEAFF.